One sample yielded the 32 T cell receptor beta chains listed below, sequenced in a study of blood T cell repertoires in COVID-19. Here immunoSEQ multiplex PCR was the method, and the copy in TCRdb shows in-frame clones only, minus some. Found here are 250,000 to 300,000 clones, 65% to 90% of them singletons; the top ten hold roughly 4.6%. Sequencing input: peripheral blood. All receptors come from a man over 45 with active or convalescent COVID-19.

This chain connects TRBV29-1 to TRBJ1-1; D ambiguous. Germline assignment: CDR1 SQVTM and CDR2 ANQGSEA. V lost 7 bases to trimming and J lost 1 base, with 10 bases between them. CDR3 length equals 12 residues. The CDR3 region has the DNA TGCAGCGCCCAACGGGGGAACACTGAAGCTTTCTTT. It specifies CSAQRGNTEAFF.

The chain carries TRBV6-6 and TRBJ2-4; the D gene is possibly TRBD2 (5 bases). Per the germline V gene, CDR1 is MNHNY and CDR2 is SVGAGI (reference sequence). The CDR3 loop spans 14 amino acids. Trimming took 4 bases from V and 5 from J, leaving 12 bases between them. The DNA for the CDR3 is TGTGCCAGCAGTTCCTCCGGGAACGAAAACATTCAGTACTTC. Protein sequence: CASSSSGNENIQYF.

The chain joins TRBV4-2 to TRBJ1-1, with D unclear. Trimming removed 0 bases from V and 9 bases from J, with 14 bases in between. The germline CDR1 and CDR2 sequences are LGHNA and YNFKEQ. The CDR3 is made up of 14 amino acids. CDR3 region: CASSQDRRIPQAFF. CDR3 sequence (DNA): TGTGCCAGCAGCCAAGATCGCAGGATCCCTCAAGCTTTCTTT.

The rearrangement uses TRBV5-1 and TRBJ2-1, with D tentatively TRBD1 (5 bases). This CDR3 has 15 amino acids. Between the trimmed V and J ends, which lost 3 bases and 0 bases, there was a span of 10 bases. Germline values: CDR1 SGHRS, CDR2 YFSETQ. In DNA, the CDR3 is TGCGCCAGCAGCTCTGGGGCTAGCTCCTACAATGAGCAGTTCTTC. Translated: CASSSGASSYNEQFF.

This rearrangement joins TRBV3-1 (or the pseudogene TRBV3-2) to TRBJ1-1; the D gene is possibly TRBD1 (5 bases). CDR1 and CDR2 (germline): LGHDT, YNNKEL (reference sequence). This CDR3 has 14 residues. Trimming left V 3 bases short and J 4 bases short, with 12 bases between. The CDR3 nucleotides read TGTGCCAGCAGCCAGGACCCAGGGATCACTGAAGCTTTCTTT. Encoded protein: CASSQDPGITEAFF.

The V and J genes are TRBV28 and TRBJ1-2, with D hard to call. The CDR3 consists of 15 residues. V shed 3 bases and J shed 2 bases, with 13 bases lying between them. CDR1 and CDR2 from the germline V gene are MDHEN and SYDVKM. CDR3 nucleotide sequence: TGTGCCAGCAGTTTGTTTCCAGTCATCAACTATGGCTACACCTTC. It is translated as CASSLFPVINYGYTF.

This clone was seen just once. V gene TRBV5-4 combines with J gene TRBJ2-1, with D maybe TRBD2 (5 bases). Germline V gene data show CDR1 as SGHNT and CDR2 as YYREEE (reference sequence). The V end was cut by 6 bases, the J end by 8 bases, with 18 bases between. This CDR3 contains 14 residues. CDR3 in amino acids: CASTQGLVGDEQFF. In nucleotides, the CDR3 is TGTGCCAGCACCCAAGGACTCGTCGGCGATGAGCAGTTCTTC.

The chain uses TRBV4-3 and TRBJ1-4; 8 nucleotides align to TRBD1. CDR1 LGHNA and CDR2 YSLEER come from the germline V gene. This CDR3 is 15 amino acids long. The J segment lost 5 bases and the V segment lost 0 bases, leaving 2 bases of the junction unmatched. CDR3 residues: CASSQDRQGNEKLFF. The CDR3 DNA reads TGCGCCAGCAGCCAAGATCGACAGGGGAATGAAAAACTGTTTTTT.

This chain connects TRBV7-2 to TRBJ2-7; 8 bases match TRBD2. The CDR3 has 14 amino acids. Germline CDR1 reads SGHTA; CDR2 reads FQGNSA. V dropped 5 bases and J dropped 2; count of bases not matched to a gene: 5. DNA of the CDR3: TGTGCCAGCAGCATTAGCGGGATCCCCTACGAGCAGTACTTC. Protein sequence: CASSISGIPYEQYF.

V gene TRBV7-2 combines with J gene TRBJ1-2, with 9 nucleotides matching TRBD1. The CDR3 has 14 amino acids. CDR1 and CDR2 from the germline V gene are SGHTA and FQGNSA. Trimming removed 5 bases from V and 3 bases from J; junction bases left unmatched: 4. This CDR3 reads CASSRDREYYGYTF. CDR3 sequence (DNA): TGTGCCAGCAGCCGGGACAGGGAATACTATGGCTACACCTTC.

The chain links TRBV6-5 to TRBJ2-3; TRBD2 matches 7 bases. V was clipped by 0 bases and J by 3 bases; unmatched bases: 6. Germline CDR1 MNHEY, CDR2 SVGAGI. The CDR3 covers 16 residues. The chain's CDR3 is CASSYSSAGATDTQYF. The CDR3 DNA follows: TGTGCCAGCAGTTACTCTTCGGCGGGAGCAACAGATACGCAGTATTTT.

This chain uses TRBV7-2 with TRBJ1-2; 10 positions agree with TRBD1. Germline V CDR1 and CDR2: SGHTA, FQGNSA. The length of the CDR3 is 15 residues. Trimming removed 5 bases from V and 8 bases from J; junction bases left unmatched: 11. The CDR3 region has the DNA TGTGCCAGCAGCGCCGGATCGGACAGGGGGACGGGCTACACCTTC. Protein sequence: CASSAGSDRGTGYTF.

The chain joins TRBV28 to TRBJ2-3, with 14 bases aligning to TRBD2. This CDR3 region has 14 residues. Germline CDR1 and CDR2: MDHEN and SYDVKM. V trimming: 8 bases; J trimming: 3 bases; junction bases outside the gene matches: 1. CDR3: CASGTSGSTDTQYF. CDR3 DNA sequence: TGTGCCAGCGGGACTAGCGGGAGTACAGATACGCAGTATTTT.

The gene calls are TRBV24-1 and TRBJ2-2; possibly TRBD2 for D (6 bases). The V end lost 6 bases, the J end lost 2 bases, and 15 bases lay between the germline ends. Germline V gene sequence: CDR1 KGHDR, CDR2 SFDVKD. This CDR3 is 16 amino acids long. The CDR3 loop reads CATSILGTENTGELFF. The DNA of the CDR3 is TGTGCCACCAGTATTTTAGGGACTGAAAACACCGGGGAGCTGTTTTTT.

This clone was seen more than once but under ten times. The CDR3 region has the DNA TGTGCCAGCAGCTTAAGATTCCAGGGGGGAGGCTATGGCTACACCTTC. The encoded protein is CASSLRFQGGGYGYTF. The rearrangement joins TRBV7-8 to TRBJ1-2; TRBD1 matches 7 bases. CDR1 SGHVS and CDR2 FQNEAQ come from the germline V gene. V was clipped by 2 bases and J by 4 bases; unmatched bases: 10. The CDR3 is made up of 16 amino acids.

As regards this clone: The same CDR3 is also encoded by other DNA sequences in this sample. The rearrangement links TRBV13 to TRBJ2-3; D not resolved. The V end lost 3 bases, the J end lost 4 bases, and 5 bases lay between the germline ends. The CDR3 is 12 residues long. The V gene's germline CDR1 is PRHDT and CDR2 FYEKMQ (reference sequence). As DNA, the CDR3 is TGTGCCAGCAGCTTTGAGGCAGATACGCAGTATTTT. Translation: CASSFEADTQYF.

This chain links TRBV7-9 with TRBJ1-6; D is unclear. The germline V gene has CDR1 SEHNR and CDR2 FQNEAQ (reference sequence). V was trimmed by 5 bases and J by 8 bases, leaving 13 bases between them. This CDR3 has 14 amino acids. Here the CDR3 DNA reads TGTGCCAGCAGCACTTCGGGAGGAGATTCACCCCTCCACTTT. Protein sequence: CASSTSGGDSPLHF. The full variable domain, with the rest looked up from reference TRBV7-9 and TRBJ1-6, is DTGVSQNPRHKITKRGQNVTFRCDPISEHNRLYWYRQTLGQGPEFLTYFQNEAQLEKSRLLSDRFSAERPKGSFSTLEIQRTEQGDSAMYLCASSTSGGDSPLHFGNGTRLTVT.

The chain links TRBV3-1 (or the pseudogene TRBV3-2) to TRBJ2-2; TRBD1 agrees at 8 bases. Per the germline V gene, CDR1 is LGHDT and CDR2 is YNNKEL (reference sequence). The CDR3 runs to 14 residues. V gave up 4 bases and J gave up 4 bases; unmatched junction bases: 2. CDR3 residues: CASSLGQGTGELFF. Here the CDR3 DNA reads TGTGCCAGCAGCCTCGGACAGGGCACCGGGGAGCTGTTTTTT.

Here the CDR3 reads CASSYRQAVMTGELFF. The CDR3 DNA sequence: TGTGCCAGCAGTTACCGACAGGCTGTTATGACCGGGGAGCTGTTTTTT. This chain connects TRBV6-5 to TRBJ2-2; TRBD1 might be the D (6 bases). V lost 2 bases and J lost 5, with 15 bases in between. In germline, CDR1 is MNHEY, CDR2 SVGAGI. CDR3 length: 16 amino acids.

This rearrangement joins TRBV9 to TRBJ2-2; tentative D call: TRBD2 (5 bases). The CDR3 runs 15 residues. Germline CDR1 reads SGDLS; CDR2 reads YYNGEE. Trimming took 3 bases from V and 1 from J, leaving 10 bases between them. CDR3 sequence reads: CASSARGRNTGELFF. The DNA of the CDR3 is TGTGCCAGCAGCGCTCGAGGGCGGAACACCGGGGAGCTGTTTTTT.

The chain combines TRBV9 with TRBJ2-2; the match to TRBD1 covers 10 bases. The V segment lost 3 bases and the J segment 0 bases; nucleotides outside the gene matches: 5. CDR1 and CDR2 from the germline V gene are SGDLS and YYNGEE. There are 17 residues in the CDR3. DNA of the CDR3: TGTGCCAGCAGCGCCCGACAGGGGGCGACGAACACCGGGGAGCTGTTTTTT. Its translation is CASSARQGATNTGELFF.

The chain couples TRBV27 to TRBJ1-1; D unclear. The CDR3 consists of 16 residues. Looked up from germline, CDR1 is MNHEY and CDR2 is SMNVEV (reference sequence). V lost 2 bases and J 5 bases, leaving 18 bases between the germline ends. The CDR3 reads CASSLRTAPAGTEAFF. DNA of the CDR3: TGTGCCAGCAGTTTAAGAACAGCTCCGGCGGGGACTGAAGCTTTCTTT.

The chain joins TRBV2 to TRBJ1-2; the match to TRBD1 covers 8 bases. The CDR3 length is 14 residues. V was clipped by 6 bases and J by 3 bases; unmatched bases: 6. Germline CDR1 is SNHLY and CDR2 is FYNNEI. This CDR3 is CASSAWTGYYGYTF. The CDR3 DNA sequence: TGTGCCAGCAGCGCATGGACAGGGTACTATGGCTACACCTTC.

The chain links TRBV30 to TRBJ2-1, with D unclear. Germline CDR1 GTSNPN, CDR2 SVGIG (reference sequence). The CDR3 runs 10 residues. Trimming removed 2 bases from V and 10 bases from J, with 6 bases in between. CDR3 loop: CAWSSEEQFF. CDR3 coding DNA: TGTGCCTGGAGTTCGGAGGAGCAGTTCTTC.

This clone was seen only once. V usage is TRBV4-1 and J usage is TRBJ2-5; D not certain. Per the germline V gene, CDR1 is MGHRA and CDR2 is YSYEKL. The CDR3 runs to 12 residues. V gave up 1 base and J gave up 5 bases, with 5 bases separating them. The CDR3 region has the DNA TGCGCCAGCAGCCAAGGGGCGGAGACCCAGTACTTC. Encoded protein: CASSQGAETQYF.

J is TRBJ2-3 and V is TRBV25-1; 7 bases fit TRBD1. Germline V gene sequence: CDR1 MGHDK, CDR2 SYGVNS. The CDR3 spans 17 residues. Unmatched junction bases numbered 7, after V lost 1 base and J lost 0 bases. The CDR3 protein is CASSEFRQGRSTDTQYF. As DNA, the CDR3 is TGTGCCAGCAGTGAATTTCGACAGGGAAGGAGCACAGATACGCAGTATTTT.

V gene TRBV7-3 combines with J gene TRBJ2-4; D possibly corresponds to TRBD1 (5 bases). V was trimmed by 3 bases and J by 3 bases, leaving 12 bases between them. The CDR3 has 15 residues. CDR1 and CDR2 from the germline V gene are SGHTA and FQGTGA. Written as DNA, the CDR3 is TGTGCCAGCAGCTTGGGGCTAGACGGCAAAAACATTCAGTACTTC. As protein: CASSLGLDGKNIQYF.

This chain connects TRBV5-1 to TRBJ1-3, with D uncertain. The V gene's germline CDR1 is SGHRS and CDR2 YFSETQ. With 4 bases removed from V and 0 bases from J, the gap between germline ends came to 11 bases. The CDR3 is 15 residues long. CDR3 DNA: TGCGCCAGCAGCCTAGAAGCCAGCTCTGGAAACACCATATATTTT. It encodes CASSLEASSGNTIYF. Looking up the rest from reference TRBV5-1 and TRBJ1-3 gives the full variable domain: KAGVTQTPRYLIKTRGQQVTLSCSPISGHRSVSWYQQTPGQGLQFLFEYFSETQRNKGNFPGRFSGRQFSNSRSEMNVSTLELGDSALYLCASSLEASSGNTIYFGEGSWLTVV.

The chain couples TRBV3-1 (or the pseudogene TRBV3-2) to TRBJ2-7; 8 nucleotides line up with TRBD1. V shed 3 bases and J 5 bases; nucleotides not matched to a gene: 9. This CDR3 region has 15 residues. CDR1 and CDR2 (germline): LGHDT, YNNKEL (reference sequence). CDR3 loop: CASSQRQGARDEQYF. CDR3 bases: TGTGCCAGCAGCCAGAGGCAGGGGGCGAGGGACGAGCAGTACTTC.

The CDR3 loop is CASSSSGVNEQFF. In nucleotides, the CDR3 is TGTGCCAGCAGTTCCTCAGGGGTCAATGAGCAGTTCTTC. J is TRBJ2-1 and V is TRBV28; D perhaps matches TRBD1 (6 bases). CDR1 and CDR2 (germline): MDHEN, SYDVKM. Trimming pared 4 bases from V and 6 bases from J, leaving 10 bases between. This CDR3 region has 13 residues.

The chain joins TRBV18 to TRBJ2-3, with TRBD2 matching 14 bases. This CDR3 comprises 17 residues. The germline V gene encodes CDR1 KGHSH and CDR2 LQKENI. The V segment lost 6 bases and the J segment 5 bases; nucleotides outside the gene matches: 10. CDR3 region: CASSPGLAGGVGDTQYF. CDR3 nucleotide sequence: TGTGCCAGCTCTCCCGGACTAGCGGGAGGAGTGGGAGATACGCAGTATTTT.

V gene TRBV7-8 combines with J gene TRBJ1-5, with a possible D match to TRBD1 (5 bases). The germline V gene has CDR1 SGHVS and CDR2 FQNEAQ. There are 18 residues in the CDR3. Trimming pared 0 bases from V and 0 bases from J, leaving 15 bases between. The CDR3 reads CASSLAPGDAYSNQPQHF. CDR3 nucleotide sequence: TGTGCCAGCAGCTTAGCTCCGGGGGACGCCTATAGCAATCAGCCCCAGCATTTT.